The clone carrying this T cell receptor (beta chain) was picked up many times. Its specificity is unknown. The sample comes from a study of T cells in Graves' hyperthyroidism and ophthalmopathy. Study-wide results and caveats: Model predictions of ophthalmopathy came a median approximately 6.5 months before onset.

The CDR3 runs to 14 residues. Trimming shortened V by 8 bases and J by 1 base, and 15 bases separated the two germline ends. Per germline, CDR1 ENHRY and CDR2 SYGVKD. TCR beta CDR3 regions were amplified from RNA transcripts. HTBI primers drove first-round RT-PCR of the TCR CDR3. TCRdb re-called the multiplex PCR reads with MiXCR, one entry per CDR3 protein. The table has some 350,000 distinct CDR3 sequences, roughly 13% seen once. The TCR originated in a woman aged 40-49 years with Graves' ophthalmopathy. This sequence joins TRBV10-3 and TRBJ2-7; D is undetermined. Sequencing was carried out using blood. The CDR3 DNA sequence: TGTGCCATCGCTAATCAAGCTGCATCCTACGAGCAGTACTTC. As protein: CAIANQAASYEQYF.